Presented here are 13 T cell receptor beta chains from one specimen sequenced in a study of OX40 agonist ivuxolimab in advanced cancers. The repertoire was sequenced with immunoSEQ multiplex PCR; TCRdb's copy has only in-frame clones and lacks some. In the table there are some 100,000 clones, around 94% of which are singletons. The sequencing used CD4+ or CD8+ T cells sorted from blood, collected in a trial of the OX40 agonist ivuxolimab. The receptors originated from an adult with an advanced solid tumor such as melanoma, head and neck, liver or kidney cancer.

The chain couples TRBV5-4 to TRBJ1-2; tentative D call: TRBD1 (6 bases). CDR1 and CDR2 (germline): SGHNT, YYREEE (reference sequence). V dropped 0 bases and J dropped 2 bases, with 14 bases sitting between them. CDR3 length: 16 residues. CDR3 nucleotides: TGTGCCAGCAGCTTGGTTCACCACCAGGGGAACTATGGCTACACCTTC. This gives the protein CASSLVHHQGNYGYTF. Variable domain in full (rest from reference TRBV5-4 and TRBJ1-2): ETGVTQSPTHLIKTRGQQVTLRCSSQSGHNTVSWYQQALGQGPQFIFQYYREEENGRGNFPPRFSGLQFPNYSSELNVNALELDDSALYLCASSLVHHQGNYGYTFGSGTRLTVV.

The genes are TRBV25-1 and TRBJ1-4, with a possible D match to TRBD1 (5 bases). CDR1 MGHDK and CDR2 SYGVNS come from the germline V gene. The CDR3 is 15 residues long. V was cut by 4 bases and J by 5 bases, with 14 bases left in between. The CDR3 region is CASSAGGAPNEKLFF. The DNA for the CDR3 is TGTGCCAGCAGTGCGGGTGGGGCCCCAAATGAAAAACTGTTTTTT.

This chain joins TRBV12-5 and TRBJ1-2, with 9 bases that match TRBD1. The CDR3 totals 14 residues. J lost 3 bases, V lost 4 bases, and 3 bases had no gene match. CDR1 and CDR2 from the germline V gene are LGHNT and FRNRAP. The CDR3 DNA sequence: TGTGCTAGTGGTTCCCGGGACAGGGACTATGGCTACACCTTC. As protein: CASGSRDRDYGYTF.

J is TRBJ2-3 and V is TRBV15; TRBD2 matches at 12 bases. Germline CDR1 reads LNHNV; CDR2 reads YYDKDF (reference sequence). The ends lost 0 bases at V and 2 bases at J; junction bases unmatched: 6. The CDR3 contains 18 residues. The CDR3 protein is CATSRDFLAGGITDTQYF. CDR3 bases: TGTGCCACCAGCAGAGATTTCCTAGCGGGGGGGATCACAGATACGCAGTATTTT.

The rearrangement links TRBV29-1 to TRBJ2-7, with a possible D match to TRBD1 (5 bases). The CDR3 extends over 13 amino acids. V was cut by 3 bases and J by 2 bases, with 11 bases left in between. Germline values: CDR1 SQVTM, CDR2 ANQGSEA. The CDR3 DNA reads TGCAGCGTTGACGCAGGGCGAGCCTACGAGCAGTACTTC. Protein sequence: CSVDAGRAYEQYF.

The gene calls are TRBV10-1 and TRBJ2-3; possible D gene TRBD2, 7 bases. The CDR3 sequence is 17 residues long. The ends were cut back, 3 bases at V and 4 bases at J, with 20 bases in the middle. The germline gives CDR1 WNHNN, CDR2 SYGVQD (reference sequence). The CDR3 coding sequence is TGCGCCAGCAGTGAAACCTCCGAGGGGGGGGATCCAGATACGCAGTATTTT. Amino acid sequence: CASSETSEGGDPDTQYF.

The gene calls are TRBV19 and TRBJ2-2; tentatively, D is TRBD2 (7 bases). Germline CDR1 reads LNHDA; CDR2 reads SQIVND (reference sequence). This CDR3 is built from 14 residues. The V end was cut by 6 bases, the J end by 3 bases, with 11 bases between. The CDR3 DNA is TGTGCCAGTAGCGGGGGGCCCTACACCGGGGAGCTGTTTTTT. It is translated as CASSGGPYTGELFF.

The chain joins TRBV28 to TRBJ1-2; TRBD1 might be the D (6 bases). Germline V gene lookup returns CDR1 MDHEN and CDR2 SYDVKM. V was shortened by 2 bases and J by 8 bases, with 18 bases between the two germline ends. The CDR3 is 15 amino acids. The CDR3 DNA is TGTGCCAGCAGTTTAGGGGGCAACAGGGCTGAAGGCTACACCTTC. Encoded protein: CASSLGGNRAEGYTF.

V usage is TRBV10-2 and J usage is TRBJ2-6, with 9 nucleotides matching TRBD2. J was trimmed by 0 bases and V by 6 bases; bases with no gene match: 12. The germline CDR1 and CDR2 sequences are WSHSY and SAAADI. This CDR3 spans 19 amino acids. The CDR3 DNA follows: TGCGCCAGCAGCGGGCCCGGGACTAGCTCGTTCTCTGGGGCCAACGTCCTGACTTTC. Encoded protein: CASSGPGTSSFSGANVLTF.

This chain joins TRBV2 and TRBJ2-7; either TRBD1 or TRBD2 may supply D (5 bases each). There are 12 residues in the CDR3. The germline V and J ends were trimmed by 6 bases and 2 bases, with 8 bases remaining between them. Germline V gene data show CDR1 as SNHLY and CDR2 as FYNNEI. The chain's CDR3 is CASRGTAYEQYF. For the CDR3, the DNA is TGTGCCAGCAGGGGGACGGCCTACGAGCAGTACTTC.

The chain employs TRBV6-5 and TRBJ1-2, with D maybe TRBD1 (5 bases). The germline V gene has CDR1 MNHEY and CDR2 SVGAGI. This CDR3 is 14 amino acids long. The V gene lost 6 bases and the J gene lost 1 base, with 12 bases spanning the gap. The DNA for the CDR3 is TGTGCCAGCAGCCAGGATGGGGGTAACTATGGCTACACCTTC. It is translated as CASSQDGGNYGYTF.

The chain is built from TRBV19 and TRBJ1-4; maybe TRBD1 (6 bases). The germline CDR1 and CDR2 sequences are LNHDA and SQIVND (reference sequence). The V gene lost 4 bases and the J gene lost 8 bases, with 14 bases spanning the gap. This CDR3 has 14 residues. CDR3 bases: TGTGCCAGTAGTACGGGACTTGGGGGCGAAAAACTGTTTTTT. Its protein product is CASSTGLGGEKLFF.

The chain is built from TRBV6-1 and TRBJ2-1, with D possibly TRBD2 on 6 matching bases. Trimming pared 3 bases from V and 6 bases from J, leaving 15 bases between. Per germline, CDR1 MNHNS and CDR2 SASEGT. The CDR3 totals 15 residues. The DNA of the CDR3 is TGTGCCAGCAGTGATTATCCCCGGGAGAGCAATGAGCAGTTCTTC. Its protein is CASSDYPRESNEQFF.